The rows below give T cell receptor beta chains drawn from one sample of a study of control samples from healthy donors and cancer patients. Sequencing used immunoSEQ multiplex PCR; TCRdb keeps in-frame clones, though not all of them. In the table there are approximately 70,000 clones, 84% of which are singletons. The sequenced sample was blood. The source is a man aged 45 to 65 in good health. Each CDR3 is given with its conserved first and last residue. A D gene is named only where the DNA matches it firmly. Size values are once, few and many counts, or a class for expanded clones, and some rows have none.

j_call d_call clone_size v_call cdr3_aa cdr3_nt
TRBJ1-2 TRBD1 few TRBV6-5 CASTSRGQSNYGYTF TGTGCCAGCACTTCGAGGGGGCAGTCTAACTATGGCTACACCTTC
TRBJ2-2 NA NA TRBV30 CAWSPGNTGELFF TGTGCCTGGAGTCCGGGGAACACCGGGGAGCTGTTTTTT
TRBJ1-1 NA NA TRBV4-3 CASSQRTIREAFF TGCGCCAGCAGCCAGAGGACAATCAGAGAAGCTTTCTTT
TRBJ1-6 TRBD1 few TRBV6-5 CASSYSGQGSRSPLHF TGTGCCAGCAGTTACTCGGGACAGGGGAGTCGTTCACCCCTCCACTTT
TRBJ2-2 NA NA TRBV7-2 CASTGLNTGELFF TGTGCCAGCACGGGACTTAACACCGGGGAGCTGTTTTTT
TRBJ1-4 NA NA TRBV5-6 CASSRSRNEKLFF TGTGCCAGCAGCCGCAGTCGAAATGAAAAACTGTTTTTT
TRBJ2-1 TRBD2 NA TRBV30 CAWSGLAGVISYNEQFF TGTGCCTGGAGTGGACTAGCGGGAGTTATATCCTACAATGAGCAGTTCTTC
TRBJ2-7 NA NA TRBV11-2 CASSPIGTVPEEQYF TGTGCCAGCAGCCCTATCGGGACTGTCCCAGAAGAGCAGTACTTC
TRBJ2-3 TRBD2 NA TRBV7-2 CASIVAGTDTQYF TGTGCCAGCATAGTAGCGGGGACAGATACGCAGTATTTT
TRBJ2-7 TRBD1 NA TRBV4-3 CASSQDRAGGYEQYF TGCGCCAGCAGCCAAGATCGGGCAGGGGGCTACGAGCAGTACTTC
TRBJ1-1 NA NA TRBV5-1 CASSQTVNTEAFF TGCGCCAGCAGCCAGACAGTGAACACTGAAGCTTTCTTT
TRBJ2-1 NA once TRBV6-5 CASRRINGNEQFF TGTGCCAGCAGACGGATTAATGGCAATGAGCAGTTCTTC
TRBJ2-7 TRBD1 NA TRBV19 CASSKTTGLYEQYF TGTGCCAGTAGTAAGACGACAGGGCTCTACGAGCAGTACTTC
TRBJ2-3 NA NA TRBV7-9 CASTSRVDLVYTQYF TGTGCCAGCACGAGCAGGGTAGATCTAGTGTATACGCAGTATTTT
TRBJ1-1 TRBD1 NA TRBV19 CASSRDREGTEAFF TGTGCCAGTTCGAGGGACAGGGAAGGGACTGAAGCTTTCTTT
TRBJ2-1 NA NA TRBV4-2 CASSQVRHEQFF TGTGCCAGCAGCCAAGTACGCCATGAGCAGTTCTTC
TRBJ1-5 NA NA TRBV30 CAWSGGSQTQHF TGTGCCTGGAGTGGAGGCTCCCAAACCCAGCATTTT
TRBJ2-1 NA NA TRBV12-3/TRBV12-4 CASRKGVGEQFF TGTGCCAGCAGGAAGGGGGTAGGAGAGCAGTTCTTC
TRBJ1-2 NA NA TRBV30 CAWKYGSPNYGYTF TGTGCCTGGAAGTATGGCAGCCCTAACTATGGCTACACCTTC
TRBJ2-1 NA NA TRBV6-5 CASSSGPPHNEQFF TGTGCCAGCAGTTCGGGCCCGCCGCACAATGAGCAGTTCTTC
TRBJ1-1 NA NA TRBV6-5 CASRAPDQIGTEAFF TGTGCCAGCAGGGCGCCGGACCAAATAGGCACTGAAGCTTTCTTT
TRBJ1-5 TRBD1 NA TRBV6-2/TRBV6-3 CASSYGTGGAIQPQHF TGTGCCAGCAGTTACGGGACAGGGGGCGCGATTCAGCCCCAGCATTTT